Shown below are 29 T cell receptor beta chains from a single sample sequenced in a study of radiation and T cells in renal cell carcinoma. Data came from immunoSEQ multiplex PCR; TCRdb stores just in-frame clones and leaves some out. The table lists 120,000 or so clones, 81% of them singletons. Time point meaning: blood 2 weeks post-SBRT. The treatment denotes: 15 Gy SBRT to primary tumor, nephrectomy 4 weeks later. The sequenced sample was blood, obtained from a patient whose treatment included radiotherapy and nephrectomy. The origin of the receptors is a man aged 45 to 65 with renal cell carcinoma.

This chain joins TRBV27 and TRBJ1-2; no clear D gene. Germline V gene sequence: CDR1 MNHEY, CDR2 SMNVEV (reference sequence). V was shortened by 5 bases and J by 1 base, with 8 bases between the two germline ends. This CDR3 is 13 amino acids long. For the CDR3, the DNA is TGTGCCAGCAGTCAAGGGAATAACTATGGCTACACCTTC. It specifies CASSQGNNYGYTF.

V is TRBV18 and J is TRBJ2-2; 9 bases are shared with TRBD2. V lost 4 bases and J lost 7; bases outside the gene matches: 10. This CDR3 has 16 amino acids. Germline V lookup: CDR1 KGHSH, CDR2 LQKENI. CDR3 sequence reads: CASSRERTSVGGELFF. The CDR3 DNA is TGTGCCAGCTCACGGGAGCGGACTAGCGTCGGCGGGGAGCTGTTTTTT. The full variable domain, its missing parts supplied by reference TRBV18 and TRBJ2-2, is NAGVMQNPRHLVRRRGQEARLRCSPMKGHSHVYWYRQLPEEGLKFMVYLQKENIIDESGMPKERFSAEFPKEGPSILRIQQVVRGDSAAYFCASSRERTSVGGELFFGEGSRLTVL.

The chain recombines TRBV15 with TRBJ2-2, with a weak D call TRBD2 (5 bases). V was cut by 7 bases and J by 6 bases, with 15 bases left in between. Germline V lookup: CDR1 LNHNV, CDR2 YYDKDF (reference sequence). The CDR3 sequence is 14 residues long. Here the CDR3 reads CATNALEDSGELFF. In nucleotides, the CDR3 is TGTGCCACCAACGCTCTAGAGGACTCCGGGGAGCTGTTTTTT.

The V and J genes are TRBV7-2 and TRBJ1-3; maybe TRBD1 (6 bases). This CDR3 spans 14 amino acids. V was clipped by 6 bases and J by 4 bases, with 13 bases between them. Germline lookup yields CDR1 SGHTA and CDR2 FQGNSA. CDR3 sequence (DNA): TGTGCCAGCAGTCTTACAGGGAGCGGAAACACCATATATTTT. Encoded protein: CASSLTGSGNTIYF. Drawing the rest from reference TRBV7-2 and TRBJ1-3, the complete variable domain is GAGVSQSPSNKVTEKGKDVELRCDPISGHTALYWYRQSLGQGLEFLIYFQGNSAPDKSGLPSDRFSAERTGGSVSTLTIQRTQQEDSAVYLCASSLTGSGNTIYFGEGSWLTVV.

The chain links TRBV19 to TRBJ2-2, with 9 positions matching TRBD2. Germline V CDR1 and CDR2: LNHDA, SQIVND (reference sequence). Germline trimming cut 5 bases from V and 5 bases from J; bases unmatched to any gene: 6. The CDR3 contains 15 residues. CDR3 coding DNA: TGTGCCAGTAGTCTGCCTAGCGGGGCGACCGGGGAGCTGTTTTTT. It is translated as CASSLPSGATGELFF.

CDR3 residues: CASSLEISYEQYF. As DNA, the CDR3 is TGTGCCAGCAGCTTAGAGATCTCCTACGAGCAGTACTTC. The chain is built from TRBV7-8 and TRBJ2-7; unclear D gene. This CDR3 has 13 residues. Trimming left V 1 base short and J 0 bases short, with 4 bases between. Per the germline V gene, CDR1 is SGHVS and CDR2 is FQNEAQ.

V usage is TRBV5-1 and J usage is TRBJ1-4; D call uncertain. The germline CDR1 and CDR2 sequences are SGHRS and YFSETQ. Trimming pared 4 bases from V and 8 bases from J, leaving 21 bases between. The CDR3 spans 16 residues. The CDR3 spells CASSAALHIKGEKLFF. The CDR3 DNA sequence: TGCGCCAGCAGCGCAGCCCTACATATTAAAGGGGAAAAACTGTTTTTT.

This clone was detected only a few times. The chain is built from TRBV27 and TRBJ2-7; TRBD1 aligns across 10 bases. Germline CDR1 reads MNHEY; CDR2 reads SMNVEV (reference sequence). V lost 6 bases and J lost 5; bases outside the gene matches: 4. This CDR3 spans 13 amino acids. CDR3 sequence: CASRQTGGDEQYF. Written as DNA, the CDR3 is TGTGCCAGCAGACAGACAGGGGGCGACGAGCAGTACTTC.

CDR3 sequence reads: CASRTGASYNEQFF. As DNA, the CDR3 is TGTGCCAGCAGAACAGGTGCCTCCTACAATGAGCAGTTCTTC. The chain combines TRBV6-5 with TRBJ2-1, with D possibly matching TRBD1 (5 bases). The CDR3 is 14 amino acids. The germline CDR1 and CDR2 sequences are MNHEY and SVGAGI. Trimming cost V 6 bases and J 0 bases, with 9 bases left between them.

The rearrangement links TRBV11-2 to TRBJ2-3; 7 nucleotides align to TRBD2. The CDR3 loop spans 16 amino acids. The V gene's germline CDR1 is SGHAT and CDR2 FQNNGV. V dropped 3 bases and J dropped 7; count of bases not matched to a gene: 13. The CDR3 region has the DNA TGTGCCAGCAGCTTCGGGACTTCGACGGGGGGTTATACGCAGTATTTT. Encoded protein: CASSFGTSTGGYTQYF.

V and J are TRBV18 and TRBJ2-1; TRBD1 matches at 7 bases. This CDR3 is 13 amino acids long. CDR1 KGHSH and CDR2 LQKENI come from the germline V gene. The ends lost 8 bases at V and 9 bases at J; junction bases unmatched: 10. This chain's CDR3 is CASTTLTGSEQFF. The CDR3 nucleotides read TGTGCCAGCACCACACTGACAGGGAGTGAGCAGTTCTTC.

The chain links TRBV9 to TRBJ2-1; no definite D call. Germline lookup yields CDR1 SGDLS and CDR2 YYNGEE. Trimming pared 0 bases from V and 6 bases from J, leaving 7 bases between. This CDR3 has 13 residues. DNA of the CDR3: TGTGCCAGCAGCGTAGCTCAATCCAATGAGCAGTTCTTC. This translates into CASSVAQSNEQFF.

There are a few counts of this clone. The chain couples TRBV4-3 to TRBJ1-2; TRBD1 might be the D (6 bases). V shed 4 bases and J shed 7 bases, with 16 bases lying between them. The germline gives CDR1 LGHNA, CDR2 YSLEER. CDR3 length equals 14 residues. CDR3 sequence: CASSPTFSGAGYTF. CDR3 in DNA: TGCGCCAGCAGCCCGACCTTCTCAGGGGCTGGCTACACCTTC.

This chain joins TRBV18 and TRBJ1-3; D gene ambiguous. Per the germline V gene, CDR1 is KGHSH and CDR2 is LQKENI. The CDR3 covers 16 residues. V lost 2 bases, J lost 0 bases, and 11 bases lay in between. The CDR3 is CASSPVGPISGNTIYF. As DNA, the CDR3 is TGTGCCAGCTCACCAGTTGGTCCGATCTCTGGAAACACCATATATTTT.

This clone has more than one count but fewer than ten. This chain joins TRBV9 and TRBJ2-2; possibly TRBD2 for D (6 bases). The V gene's germline CDR1 is SGDLS and CDR2 YYNGEE. The germline V and J ends were trimmed by 0 bases and 0 bases, with 12 bases remaining between them. The CDR3 extends over 17 amino acids. The CDR3 DNA is TGTGCCAGCAGCGTAGATGGCGGAGGGGCGAACACCGGGGAGCTGTTTTTT. Its translation: CASSVDGGGANTGELFF. Combining the CDR3 with reference TRBV9 and TRBJ2-2 gives the whole variable domain DSGVTQTPKHLITATGQRVTLRCSPRSGDLSVYWYQQSLDQGLQFLIQYYNGEERAKGNILERFSAQQFPDLHSELNLSSLELGDSALYFCASSVDGGGANTGELFFGEGSRLTVL.

V gene TRBV4-3 combines with J gene TRBJ1-2; D not certain. The germline V and J ends were trimmed by 0 bases and 2 bases, with 7 bases remaining between them. Germline V gene sequence: CDR1 LGHNA, CDR2 YSLEER. The CDR3 extends over 14 amino acids. CDR3 region: CASSQDIKNYGYTF. CDR3 DNA: TGCGCCAGCAGCCAAGATATCAAAAACTATGGCTACACCTTC.

In its sample, this clone was seen a few times. V usage is TRBV7-9 and J usage is TRBJ2-1; D remains ambiguous. Trimming cost V 5 bases and J 7 bases, with 15 bases left between them. The germline V gene encodes CDR1 SEHNR and CDR2 FQNEAQ (reference sequence). The length of the CDR3 is 14 residues. The chain's CDR3 is CASSPVVGDNEQFF. CDR3 nucleotides: TGTGCCAGCAGCCCCGTTGTTGGGGATAATGAGCAGTTCTTC.

The V and J genes are TRBV7-9 and TRBJ1-1, with 10 bases that match TRBD1. This CDR3 comprises 19 residues. Trimming removed 0 bases from V and 4 bases from J; junction bases left unmatched: 14. Germline V gene data show CDR1 as SEHNR and CDR2 as FQNEAQ (reference sequence). CDR3 in amino acids: CASSLAWTGGAGYITEAFF. Here the CDR3 DNA reads TGTGCCAGCAGCTTAGCGTGGACAGGGGGAGCGGGGTATATCACTGAAGCTTTCTTT.

This sequence joins TRBV27 and TRBJ2-7; TRBD1 is a possible D gene (7 bases). V was cut by 7 bases and J by 5 bases, with 21 bases left in between. Germline V CDR1 and CDR2: MNHEY, SMNVEV (reference sequence). CDR3 size: 15 residues. Written as DNA, the CDR3 is TGTGCCAGCACCCCATCGGGGGACAGACGAAACGAGCAGTACTTC. This gives the protein CASTPSGDRRNEQYF.

The rearrangement links TRBV27 to TRBJ2-1, with D possibly TRBD2 on 6 matching bases. The V and J ends lost 5 bases and 0 bases respectively, with 20 bases between them. CDR3 length equals 18 residues. Germline V gene sequence: CDR1 MNHEY, CDR2 SMNVEV (reference sequence). This CDR3 is CASSRRTTRFRSYNEQFF. CDR3 DNA: TGTGCCAGCAGTCGGCGGACTACGCGTTTTCGCTCCTACAATGAGCAGTTCTTC.

The gene calls are TRBV5-1 and TRBJ2-3; maybe TRBD2 (6 bases). The CDR3 runs to 14 residues. Germline V gene sequence: CDR1 SGHRS, CDR2 YFSETQ. V lost 0 bases to trimming and J lost 7 bases, with 12 bases between them. The DNA of the CDR3 is TGCGCCAGCAGCTTGGCAGCGGGCCGCAATACGCAGTATTTT. Translating it yields CASSLAAGRNTQYF.

This chain links TRBV6-1 with TRBJ2-7, with 10 positions matching TRBD2. The CDR3 totals 14 residues. Looked up from germline, CDR1 is MNHNS and CDR2 is SASEGT. Trimming at V came to 4 bases and at J to 7 bases, leaving 7 bases not matched to a gene. DNA for the CDR3: TGTGCCAGCAGTGTTGAGCGGGGGGGCGGTGAGCAGTACTTC. It codes for CASSVERGGGEQYF.

The rearrangement uses TRBV9 and TRBJ2-3, with D tentatively TRBD1 or TRBD2 (6 bases each). Trimming left V 4 bases short and J 4 bases short, with 16 bases between. CDR1 is SGDLS, CDR2 YYNGEE, per germline. This CDR3 contains 15 residues. CDR3 nucleotide sequence: TGTGCCAGCAGCAATCGGAGGGGGGCAGCAGATACGCAGTATTTT. Residues: CASSNRRGAADTQYF.

This chain uses TRBV27 with TRBJ2-1, with 12 bases lining up with TRBD1. This CDR3 region has 14 residues. The ends lost 6 bases at V and 9 bases at J; junction bases unmatched: 6. Germline CDR1 MNHEY, CDR2 SMNVEV (reference sequence). CDR3 in DNA: TGTGCCAGCAGAGCCGGGACAGGGGGCGGTGAGCAGTTCTTC. Its protein is CASRAGTGGGEQFF.

The gene calls are TRBV6-9 and TRBJ2-7, with D unresolved. CDR3 length: 14 residues. Per germline, CDR1 MNHGY and CDR2 SVAAGI. Trimming took 4 bases from V and 12 from J, leaving 22 bases between them. The CDR3 sequence is CASSSAPVRRRTYF. CDR3 bases: TGTGCCAGCAGTTCCGCGCCGGTCCGGCGAAGGACGTACTTC.

This chain joins TRBV11-2 and TRBJ2-1; TRBD2 aligns across 8 bases. CDR1 is SGHAT, CDR2 FQNNGV, per germline. With 5 bases clipped from V and 0 bases from J, the junction kept 3 bases outside the gene matches. The CDR3 has 15 residues. The CDR3 DNA follows: TGTGCCAGCAGCGTAACTAGCGGCTCCTACAATGAGCAGTTCTTC. Amino acid sequence: CASSVTSGSYNEQFF.

The chain uses TRBV10-1 and TRBJ2-5; 8 nucleotides align to TRBD2. J lost 5 bases, V lost 4 bases, and 6 bases had no gene match. There are 14 residues in the CDR3. Germline V gene sequence: CDR1 WNHNN, CDR2 SYGVQD (reference sequence). CDR3 residues: CASSVSGEPETQYF. DNA of the CDR3: TGCGCCAGCAGTGTTAGCGGGGAGCCGGAGACCCAGTACTTC.

In its sample, this clone was seen a few times. The gene calls are TRBV15 and TRBJ2-2; no clear D. Germline CDR1 reads LNHNV; CDR2 reads YYDKDF (reference sequence). V shed 7 bases and J shed 2 bases, with 8 bases lying between them. CDR3 length: 13 amino acids. The CDR3 reads CATTTPNTGELFF. The CDR3 DNA is TGTGCCACCACAACCCCTAACACCGGGGAGCTGTTTTTT.

The rearrangement links TRBV15 to TRBJ2-1, with TRBD2 matching 9 bases. The V and J ends lost 1 base and 8 bases, in that order; junction bases with no gene match: 9. The CDR3 has 16 amino acids. Germline V lookup: CDR1 LNHNV, CDR2 YYDKDF (reference sequence). The CDR3 is CATSRAAGLASDEQFF. The CDR3 region has the DNA TGTGCCACCAGCAGAGCCGCGGGACTAGCATCAGATGAGCAGTTCTTC.